This T cell receptor beta chain stems from a study of cytomegalovirus exposure and HLA in healthy donors. Study summary: Earlier findings included roughly 120 million unique TCR beta sequences obtained from about 179 million T cells. Findings and caveats of the study: What was likely a sequencing artifact was a cluster of highly shared sequence variants.

The CDR3 extends over 13 amino acids. Germline V gene data show CDR1 as MNHEY and CDR2 as SVGAGI. Deletions cut 8 bases from V and 1 base from J, with 11 bases between. PCR used 60 Vbeta primers and 13 Jbeta primers. As processed by the authors: Later, some 79 million unique TCR beta chains were counted in an analysis, and about 12 million of them were shared. The assay was immunoSEQ multiplex PCR, and TCRdb's table has in-frame clones only and misses some. The V and J calls and clone size were taken over from that table, and D and trimming were inferred from the DNA. The sample includes roughly 200,000 clones, just over 75% seen only once; the top ten take approximately 2%. A word on this clone: Its antigen is undetermined.

The TCR sequence derives from a man aged 25-40 years in good health and CMV-seronegative. Sample: PBMCs. V is TRBV6-5 and J is TRBJ1-1, with D unclear. In nucleotides, the CDR3 is TGTGCCAGCGGGAGGGCCGGGAACACTGAAGCTTTCTTT. It is translated as CASGRAGNTEAFF.